The 29 T cell receptor beta chains listed next were all sequenced from one sample in a study of blood T cell repertoires in COVID-19. The method was immunoSEQ multiplex PCR; TCRdb's version includes in-frame clones alone and lacks a portion of them. The table lists about 130,000 clones, about 86% of them singletons, with about 4% in the top ten. The sequencing sample was made of peripheral blood. Receptors were obtained from a woman between 50 and 59 years old with acute or convalescent COVID-19.

This clone has only one observation. The rearrangement joins TRBV20-1 to TRBJ2-1; D not resolved. The V end lost 4 bases, the J end lost 9 bases, and 10 bases lay between the germline ends. Germline V gene data show CDR1 as DFQATT and CDR2 as SNEGSKA (reference sequence). The CDR3 consists of 11 residues. CDR3: CSAIPLSEQFF. CDR3 DNA sequence: TGCAGTGCTATCCCCCTTAGTGAGCAGTTCTTC.

The chain employs TRBV4-1 and TRBJ2-7, with TRBD2 matching 12 bases. V was clipped by 1 base and J by 6 bases; unmatched bases: 4. CDR3 size: 15 residues. Germline values: CDR1 MGHRA, CDR2 YSYEKL. CDR3 amino acids: CASSQGLAGVIEQYF. CDR3 nucleotides: TGCGCCAGCAGCCAAGGACTAGCGGGGGTAATCGAGCAGTACTTC.

This sequence joins TRBV12-3 or TRBV12-4 and TRBJ2-7; no reliable D call. With 3 bases removed from V and 2 bases from J, the gap between germline ends came to 2 bases. The CDR3 contains 11 residues. The CDR3 nucleotides are TGTGCCAGCAGTTTCACCTACGAGCAGTACTTC. Its protein is CASSFTYEQYF.

The gene calls are TRBV9 and TRBJ1-2; possible D gene TRBD1, 5 bases. The CDR3 sequence is 14 residues long. Trimming removed 6 bases from V and 7 bases from J, with 19 bases in between. CDR1 SGDLS and CDR2 YYNGEE come from the germline V gene. The CDR3 nucleotides are TGTGCCAGCAACCCCGGCGGGGCGAGTCGTGGCTACACCTTC. This sequence encodes CASNPGGASRGYTF.

The chain joins TRBV10-3 to TRBJ1-2, with 8 bases that match TRBD1. CDR1 ENHRY and CDR2 SYGVKD come from the germline V gene. Trimming at V came to 3 bases and at J to 8 bases, leaving 8 bases not matched to a gene. The CDR3 spans 14 residues. The DNA for the CDR3 is TGTGCCATCAGTGAACAACAGGGGGGCCTCGGCTACACCTTC. Protein sequence: CAISEQQGGLGYTF.

This clone showed up many times. The chain employs TRBV3-1 (or the pseudogene TRBV3-2) and TRBJ1-1; TRBD1 is a possible D gene (5 bases). The CDR3 is 13 residues long. With 1 base removed from V and 8 bases from J, the gap between germline ends came to 11 bases. Germline V gives CDR1 LGHDT, CDR2 YNNKEL (reference sequence). The CDR3 nucleotides read TGTGCCAGCAGCCAAGCAGACAGAACCGAAGCTTTCTTT. Encoded protein: CASSQADRTEAFF.

The genes are TRBV24-1 and TRBJ2-1; weak D call: TRBD2 (6 bases). Germline V CDR1 and CDR2: KGHDR, SFDVKD. V gave up 0 bases and J gave up 5 bases, with 13 bases separating them. The CDR3 loop spans 16 amino acids. CDR3 loop: CATSDLLSGRNNEQFF. The CDR3 DNA follows: TGTGCCACCAGTGATTTGCTTAGCGGAAGAAACAATGAGCAGTTCTTC.

This clone appeared a single time. This chain uses TRBV6-5 with TRBJ1-4, with TRBD1 identical over 9 bases. The V and J ends lost 6 bases and 5 bases, in that order; junction bases with no gene match: 7. The CDR3 contains 15 residues. The germline V gene has CDR1 MNHEY and CDR2 SVGAGI. For the CDR3, the DNA is TGTGCCAGCAGCTCCGCCGGGACAGGGAATGAAAAACTGTTTTTT. Protein product: CASSSAGTGNEKLFF.

This chain links TRBV5-4 with TRBJ1-2; TRBD1 matches at 7 bases. This CDR3 contains 14 residues. The ends lost 4 bases at V and 1 base at J; junction bases unmatched: 4. The germline V gene has CDR1 SGHNT and CDR2 YYREEE (reference sequence). The chain's CDR3 is CASSQGGNNYGYTF. The CDR3 bases are TGTGCCAGCAGCCAGGGGGGCAATAACTATGGCTACACCTTC.

A single count supports this clone. J is TRBJ2-1 and V is TRBV29-1; 13 bases agree with TRBD2. The CDR3 length is 16 residues. Looked up from germline, CDR1 is SQVTM and CDR2 is ANQGSEA. Trimming cost V 6 bases and J 10 bases; bases outside gene matches: 15. CDR3 nucleotide sequence: TGCAGCGTCCTTCTTCAACTAGCGGGAGGGCCTAAAGAGCAGTTCTTC. Translation gives CSVLLQLAGGPKEQFF.

The chain's CDR3 is CATSRDQDETQYF. CDR3 nucleotide sequence: TGTGCCACCAGCAGAGATCAGGATGAGACCCAGTACTTC. V is TRBV15 and J is TRBJ2-5; no firm D call. CDR3 length: 13 amino acids. The V gene's germline CDR1 is LNHNV and CDR2 YYDKDF (reference sequence). The V gene lost 0 bases and the J gene lost 5 bases, with 7 bases spanning the gap.

As for this clone: The sample has other DNA sequences that encode this CDR3 too. The chain is built from TRBV7-9 and TRBJ1-4; TRBD1 might be the D (5 bases). The V gene's germline CDR1 is SEHNR and CDR2 FQNEAQ (reference sequence). V was clipped by 8 bases and J by 8 bases, with 18 bases between them. This CDR3 contains 14 residues. The CDR3 loop reads CASSPRGLGEKLFF. CDR3 nucleotides: TGTGCCAGCTCCCCCCGGGGGTTAGGCGAAAAACTGTTTTTT.

This chain joins TRBV28 and TRBJ2-3, with 7 bases aligning to TRBD1. Looked up from germline, CDR1 is MDHEN and CDR2 is SYDVKM. CDR3 length: 12 amino acids. The V and J ends lost 4 bases and 9 bases, in that order; junction bases with no gene match: 4. CDR3: CASSWRQGTQYF. CDR3 bases: TGTGCCAGCAGTTGGAGACAGGGAACGCAGTATTTT.

V is TRBV18 and J is TRBJ2-5; 8 nucleotides line up with TRBD2. Unmatched junction bases numbered 10, after V lost 1 base and J lost 0 bases. The CDR3 length is 18 residues. Germline V gene lookup returns CDR1 KGHSH and CDR2 LQKENI. Here the CDR3 DNA reads TGTGCCAGCTCACCACAACTCCGGGCTAGCGGGCACCAAGAGACCCAGTACTTC. Protein sequence: CASSPQLRASGHQETQYF.

The chain links TRBV14 to TRBJ1-3, with D unresolved. The germline V gene encodes CDR1 SGHDN and CDR2 FVKESK. V was pared by 4 bases and J by 2 bases, with 15 bases between. This CDR3 spans 16 amino acids. CDR3 sequence: CASSPFHPGTGNTIYF. Written as DNA, the CDR3 is TGTGCCAGCAGCCCTTTTCACCCCGGGACTGGAAACACCATATATTTT.

The rearrangement uses TRBV28 and TRBJ1-2, with D unresolved. Trimming left V 2 bases short and J 5 bases short, with 9 bases between. Germline CDR1 and CDR2: MDHEN and SYDVKM. The CDR3 covers 13 residues. The CDR3 DNA reads TGTGCCAGCAGTTTACCCCCCTCTTATGGCTACACCTTC. Its protein product is CASSLPPSYGYTF.

The chain recombines TRBV5-4 with TRBJ2-6; no clear D. Germline loops: CDR1 SGHNT, CDR2 YYREEE (reference sequence). The V and J ends lost 4 bases and 0 bases respectively, with 17 bases between them. The CDR3 has 18 amino acids. The CDR3 nucleotides are TGTGCCAGCAGCCCACGACCGGAGCAACACTCTGGGGCCAACGTCCTGACTTTC. Its translation: CASSPRPEQHSGANVLTF.

This chain joins TRBV19 and TRBJ2-1, with 7 positions matching TRBD1. V lost 5 bases to trimming and J lost 9 bases; unmatched junction nucleotides: 10. The CDR3 runs to 14 residues. CDR1 and CDR2 (germline): LNHDA, SQIVND (reference sequence). The chain's CDR3 is CASSPRQGSTEQFF. In DNA, the CDR3 is TGTGCCAGTAGTCCCCGACAGGGTAGTACTGAGCAGTTCTTC.

This clone has just a few counts. This rearrangement joins TRBV9 to TRBJ1-4; D gene unclear. The CDR3 is 15 residues long. Between the trimmed V and J ends, which lost 3 bases and 0 bases, there was a span of 9 bases. CDR1 is SGDLS, CDR2 YYNGEE, per germline. The CDR3 DNA sequence: TGTGCCAGCAGCGAAACACCAGCAACTAATGAAAAACTGTTTTTT. Protein sequence: CASSETPATNEKLFF.

The genes are TRBV2 and TRBJ1-6; TRBD1 is a possible D gene (6 bases). The CDR3 runs 15 residues. With 4 bases removed from V and 9 bases from J, the gap between germline ends came to 16 bases. CDR1 SNHLY and CDR2 FYNNEI come from the germline V gene. DNA for the CDR3: TGTGCCAGCAGTGTTGATACAGGGCAAGGTTCACCCCTCCACTTT. It yields the protein CASSVDTGQGSPLHF.

This clone was counted a few times. The chain uses TRBV3-1 (or the pseudogene TRBV3-2) and TRBJ1-4; no clear D. V lost 3 bases and J lost 10, with 9 bases in between. Germline CDR1 is LGHDT and CDR2 is YNNKEL (reference sequence). There are 12 residues in the CDR3. CDR3 in DNA: TGTGCCAGCAGCCACAACGAGGGAAAACTGTTTTTT. Protein product: CASSHNEGKLFF.

The V call is TRBV27, the J call TRBJ2-7; D not certain. Germline V gives CDR1 MNHEY, CDR2 SMNVEV (reference sequence). The CDR3 sequence is 14 residues long. V lost 2 bases, J lost 2 bases, and 10 bases lay in between. The CDR3 here is CASSLTPETYEQYF. DNA for the CDR3: TGTGCCAGCAGTTTAACCCCCGAGACCTACGAGCAGTACTTC.

The chain links TRBV30 to TRBJ1-3, with D maybe TRBD1 (5 bases). This CDR3 spans 15 amino acids. From germline, CDR1 is GTSNPN and CDR2 SVGIG (reference sequence). The germline V and J ends were trimmed by 5 bases and 2 bases, with 16 bases remaining between them. The CDR3 protein is CAWVTPGFTGNTIYF. Here the CDR3 DNA reads TGTGCCTGGGTCACTCCAGGGTTCACTGGAAACACCATATATTTT.

The V and J genes are TRBV6-5 and TRBJ1-4, with TRBD1 matching 11 bases. The CDR3 spans 14 residues. V shed 6 bases, J shed 7 bases, and the junction held 4 bases outside the gene matches. Germline CDR1 reads MNHEY; CDR2 reads SVGAGI. CDR3 loop: CASRRGQGGEKLFF. Written as DNA, the CDR3 is TGTGCCAGCAGGCGGGGACAGGGGGGTGAAAAACTGTTTTTT.

The J gene is TRBJ1-1, the V gene TRBV20-1; D remains unclear. Germline CDR1 reads DFQATT; CDR2 reads SNEGSKA (reference sequence). V lost 1 base to trimming and J lost 10 bases, with 10 bases between them. This CDR3 contains 11 residues. The CDR3 bases are TGCAGTGCTAGAGGTTCCGAGGGAGCTTTCTTT. Translated: CSARGSEGAFF.

This rearrangement joins TRBV9 to TRBJ2-7; D may be TRBD1 (6 bases). The CDR3 has 15 amino acids. Germline CDR1 SGDLS, CDR2 YYNGEE. Trimming left V 4 bases short and J 5 bases short, with 19 bases between. CDR3: CASSSLQGLEDEQYF. The CDR3 DNA reads TGTGCCAGCAGCAGCCTACAGGGATTGGAAGACGAGCAGTACTTC.

There are many counts of this clone. The chain uses TRBV28 and TRBJ2-3, with D possibly TRBD2 on 7 matching bases. This CDR3 spans 17 amino acids. The V end lost 2 bases, the J end lost 0 bases, and 15 bases lay between the germline ends. Germline assignment: CDR1 MDHEN and CDR2 SYDVKM. CDR3 sequence (DNA): TGTGCCAGCAGTTTAGGCCCAGCGGGACATAGCACAGATACGCAGTATTTT. Protein sequence: CASSLGPAGHSTDTQYF.

The rearrangement links TRBV19 to TRBJ2-1; 8 bases line up with TRBD1. CDR3 length: 19 residues. Trimming at V came to 2 bases and at J to 0 bases, leaving 12 bases not matched to a gene. Germline values: CDR1 LNHDA, CDR2 SQIVND (reference sequence). CDR3 nucleotides: TGTGCCAGTAGTATAAGACCCCCGGGACAGGTTAGCTCCTACAATGAGCAGTTCTTC. This sequence encodes CASSIRPPGQVSSYNEQFF.

The chain carries TRBV3-1 (or the pseudogene TRBV3-2) and TRBJ1-2, with 7 positions matching TRBD1. The CDR3 totals 11 residues. J gave up 8 bases and V 6 bases, and 3 bases lay outside the gene matches. Germline CDR1 is LGHDT and CDR2 is YNNKEL (reference sequence). CDR3 nucleotides: TGTGCCAGCAGAGACAGGGTCGGCTACACCTTC. This encodes CASRDRVGYTF.